What follows is one T cell receptor beta chain and its context. Its antigen is not identified. TCRdb analysed the 5' RACE reads with MiXCR anew, one entry per CDR3 protein. The sample has under 500,000 distinct CDR3 sequences; 13% to 15% are singletons. The data derive from a study of identical twins. General study results and limits: Invariant T cells like MAIT and iNKT could partly confound the zero-insertion analyses. Models, which agreed with sharing between unrelated individuals, nonetheless underestimated the out-of-frame TCR alpha sharing seen in monozygotic twins. These conclusions were based on statistical analysis (cross-sectional, not following the same donors). Fewer insertions marked abundant cord blood beta clonotypes; young adult naive trended weakly, memory not at all.

There are 12 residues in the CDR3. V shed 7 bases and J shed 4 bases, with 11 bases lying between them. CDR1 and CDR2 (germline): MDHEN, SYDVKM. The sample was also reused in another study, on yellow fever vaccine responses in identical twins.

The source of this sequence is a woman under 30 in good health. The chain couples TRBV28 to TRBJ2-7, with a tentative D call TRBD2 (6 bases). The sample consisted of CD4+ T cells sorted from blood. This CDR3 is CASTEGGYEQYF. DNA for the CDR3: TGTGCCAGCACCGAGGGAGGTTACGAGCAGTACTTC. The complete variable domain, with remaining parts taken from reference TRBV28 and TRBJ2-7, reads DVKVTQSSRYLVKRTGEKVFLECVQDMDHENMFWYRQDPGLGLRLIYFSYDVKMKEKGDIPEGYSVSREKKERFSLILESASTNQTSMYLCASTEGGYEQYFGPGTRLTVT.